The entry below describes one T cell receptor beta chain. What it recognizes is unknown. The sample's treatment: oral pan-JAK inhibitor, 5-10 mg twice daily. This sample is part of a study of CD8+ T cells in alopecia areata. Overall study context: Treated patients took oral tofacitinib at 5 to 10 mg twice daily.

Study-wide results and limits: Amid tofacitinib therapy, many expanded lesional clones stayed present in scalp and blood.

Isolated RNA was reverse transcribed into cDNA used as the sequencing template. The data were produced by immunoSEQ multiplex PCR, yet TCRdb's version contains in-frame clones alone and is incomplete. Here the sample spans around 190,000 clones, roughly 60% being singletons. Trimming at V came to 6 bases and at J to 7 bases, leaving 11 bases not matched to a gene. The CDR3 is 14 amino acids. Per germline, CDR1 SQVTM and CDR2 ANQGSEA. Specimen: CD4+ T cells sorted from blood, collected at week 24, from a patient treated with tofacitinib. The chain couples TRBV29-1 to TRBJ2-2, with 7 positions matching TRBD1. The receptor was isolated from a human donor with alopecia areata. CDR3 coding DNA: TGCAGCGTCCTTAGGGACAGCCCCAACGGGGAGCTGTTTTTT. The encoded protein is CSVLRDSPNGELFF.